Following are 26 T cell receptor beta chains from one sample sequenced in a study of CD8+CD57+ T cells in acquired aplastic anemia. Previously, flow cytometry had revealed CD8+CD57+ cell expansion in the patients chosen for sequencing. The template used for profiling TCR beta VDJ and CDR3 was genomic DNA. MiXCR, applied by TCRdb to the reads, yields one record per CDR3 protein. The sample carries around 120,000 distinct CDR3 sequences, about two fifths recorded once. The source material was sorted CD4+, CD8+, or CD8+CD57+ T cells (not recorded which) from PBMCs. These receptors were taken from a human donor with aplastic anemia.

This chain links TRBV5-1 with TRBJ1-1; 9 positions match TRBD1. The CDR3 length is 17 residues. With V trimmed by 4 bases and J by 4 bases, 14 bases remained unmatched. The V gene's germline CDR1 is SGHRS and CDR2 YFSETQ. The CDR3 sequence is CASSQLGQGAGSTEAFF. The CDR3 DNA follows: TGCGCCAGCAGCCAACTGGGACAGGGTGCGGGAAGCACTGAAGCTTTCTTT.

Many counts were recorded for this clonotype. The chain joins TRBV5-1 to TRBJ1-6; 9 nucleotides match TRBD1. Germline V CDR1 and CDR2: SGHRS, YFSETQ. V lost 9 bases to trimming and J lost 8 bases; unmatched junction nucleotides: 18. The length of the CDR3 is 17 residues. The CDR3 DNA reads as TGCGCCACCTCACCGACTACCTTAGGGACAGGGCATTCACCCCTCCACTTT. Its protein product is CATSPTTLGTGHSPLHF.

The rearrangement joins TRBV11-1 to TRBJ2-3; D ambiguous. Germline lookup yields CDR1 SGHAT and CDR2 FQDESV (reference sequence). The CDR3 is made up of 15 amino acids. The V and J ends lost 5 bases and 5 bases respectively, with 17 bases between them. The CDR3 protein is CASSPKGLGGDTQYF. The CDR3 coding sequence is TGTGCCAGCAGCCCGAAGGGCCTCGGTGGAGATACGCAGTATTTT.

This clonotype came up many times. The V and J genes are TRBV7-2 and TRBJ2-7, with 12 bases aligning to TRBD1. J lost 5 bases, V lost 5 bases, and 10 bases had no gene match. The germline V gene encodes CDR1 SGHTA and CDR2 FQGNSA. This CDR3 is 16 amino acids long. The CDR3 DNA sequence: TGTGCCAGCAGCACCCACCGGGACAGGGGGCTCGACGAGCAGTACTTC. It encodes CASSTHRDRGLDEQYF.

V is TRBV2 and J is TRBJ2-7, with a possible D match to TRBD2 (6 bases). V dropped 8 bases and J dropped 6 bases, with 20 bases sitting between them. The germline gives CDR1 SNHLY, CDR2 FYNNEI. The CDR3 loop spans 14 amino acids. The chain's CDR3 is CASRALGGLGEQYF. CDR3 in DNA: TGTGCCAGCCGAGCCTTGGGGGGTTTGGGCGAGCAGTACTTC.

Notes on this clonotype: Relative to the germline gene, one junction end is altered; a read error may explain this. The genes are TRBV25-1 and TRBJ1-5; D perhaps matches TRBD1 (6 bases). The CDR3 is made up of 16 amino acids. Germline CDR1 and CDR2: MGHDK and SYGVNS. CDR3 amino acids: CASSEWGASETQLQHF. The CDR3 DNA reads TGTGCCAGCAGTGAATGGGGGGCGTCTGAGACCCAGCTCCAGCATTTT.

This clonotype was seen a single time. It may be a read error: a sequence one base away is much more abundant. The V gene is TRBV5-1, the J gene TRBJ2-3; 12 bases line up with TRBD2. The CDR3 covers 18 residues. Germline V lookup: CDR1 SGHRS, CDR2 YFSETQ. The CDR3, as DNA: TGCGCCAGCAGTTTGGGCCTAGCGGGAGGGTTTGTCTCAGGTACGCAGTATTTT. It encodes CASSLGLAGGFVSGTQYF.

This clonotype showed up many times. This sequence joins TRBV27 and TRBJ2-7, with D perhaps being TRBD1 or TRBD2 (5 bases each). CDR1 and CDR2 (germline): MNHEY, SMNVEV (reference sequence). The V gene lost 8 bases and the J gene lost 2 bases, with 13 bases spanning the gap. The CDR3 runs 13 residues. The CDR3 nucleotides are TGTGCCAGCCCCTCTTGGGGGACCTACGAGCAGTACGTC. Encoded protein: CASPSWGTYEQYV.

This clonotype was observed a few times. CDR3 nucleotides: TGTGCCAGCTCACCACCCCAAACAGGGGCTACCGGGACCCAGTACTTC. Translated: CASSPPQTGATGTQYF. V is TRBV18 and J is TRBJ2-5; 7 bases align to TRBD1. Germline-derived CDR1 and CDR2 are KGHSH and LQKENI. The V gene end was trimmed by 0 bases and the J gene end by 7 bases; junction bases not matched to a gene: 11. This CDR3 region has 16 residues.

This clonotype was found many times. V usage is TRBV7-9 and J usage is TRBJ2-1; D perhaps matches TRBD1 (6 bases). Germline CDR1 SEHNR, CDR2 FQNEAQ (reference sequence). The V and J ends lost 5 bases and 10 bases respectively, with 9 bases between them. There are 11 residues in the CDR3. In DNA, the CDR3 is TGTGCCAGCAGCCCTGGACAGGAGCAGTTCTTC. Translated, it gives CASSPGQEQFF.

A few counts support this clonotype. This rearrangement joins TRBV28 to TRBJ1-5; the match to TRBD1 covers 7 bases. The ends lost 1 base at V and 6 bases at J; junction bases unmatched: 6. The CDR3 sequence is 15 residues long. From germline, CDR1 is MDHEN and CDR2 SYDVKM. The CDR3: CASSLLDRAGQPQHF. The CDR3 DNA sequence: TGTGCCAGCAGTTTATTAGACAGGGCTGGTCAGCCCCAGCATTTT.

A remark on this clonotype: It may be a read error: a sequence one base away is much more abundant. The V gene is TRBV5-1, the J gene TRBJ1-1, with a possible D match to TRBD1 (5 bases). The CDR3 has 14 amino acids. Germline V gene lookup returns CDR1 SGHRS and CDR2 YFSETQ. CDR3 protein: CVSSFQGLNTEAFF. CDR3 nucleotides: TGCGTCAGCAGCTTTCAGGGTTTGAACACTGAAGCTTTCTTT. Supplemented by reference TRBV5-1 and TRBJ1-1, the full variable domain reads KAGVTQTPRYLIKTRGQQVTLSCSPISGHRSVSWYQQTPGQGLQFLFEYFSETQRNKGNFPGRFSGRQFSNSRSEMNVSTLELGDSALYLCVSSFQGLNTEAFFGQGTRLTVV.

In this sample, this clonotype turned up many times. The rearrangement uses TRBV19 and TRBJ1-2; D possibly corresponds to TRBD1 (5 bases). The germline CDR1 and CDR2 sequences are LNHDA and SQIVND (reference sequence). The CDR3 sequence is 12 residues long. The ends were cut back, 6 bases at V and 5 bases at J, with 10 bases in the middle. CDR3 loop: CASRLDSYGYTF. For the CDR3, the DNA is TGTGCCAGTAGACTTGACAGTTATGGCTACACCTTC.

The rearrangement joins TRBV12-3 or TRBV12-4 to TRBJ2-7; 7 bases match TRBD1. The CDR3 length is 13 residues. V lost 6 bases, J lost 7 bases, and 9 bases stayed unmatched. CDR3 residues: CASRGTATLEQYF. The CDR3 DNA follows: TGTGCCAGCAGGGGGACAGCTACCTTGGAGCAGTACTTC.

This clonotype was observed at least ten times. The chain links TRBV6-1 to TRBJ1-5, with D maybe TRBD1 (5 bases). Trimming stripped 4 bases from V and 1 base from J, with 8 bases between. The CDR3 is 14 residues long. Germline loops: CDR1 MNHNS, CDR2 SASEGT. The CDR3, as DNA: TGTGCCAGCAGTGCGACAGTGAGCAATCAGCCCCAGCATTTT. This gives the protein CASSATVSNQPQHF.

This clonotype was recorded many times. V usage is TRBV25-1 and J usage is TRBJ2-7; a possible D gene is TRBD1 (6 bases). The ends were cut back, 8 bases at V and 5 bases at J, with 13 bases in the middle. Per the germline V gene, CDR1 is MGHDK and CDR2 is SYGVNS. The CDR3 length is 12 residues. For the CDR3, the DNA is TGTGCCAGCGACCTACAGGGCGACGAGCAGTACGTC. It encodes CASDLQGDEQYV.

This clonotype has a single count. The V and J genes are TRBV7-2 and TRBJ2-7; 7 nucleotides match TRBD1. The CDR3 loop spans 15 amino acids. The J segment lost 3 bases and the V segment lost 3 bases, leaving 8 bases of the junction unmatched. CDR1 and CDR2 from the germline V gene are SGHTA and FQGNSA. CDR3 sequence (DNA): TGTGCCAGCAGCTTCGACCGGGACAGTTTCTACGAGCAGTACTTC. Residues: CASSFDRDSFYEQYF.

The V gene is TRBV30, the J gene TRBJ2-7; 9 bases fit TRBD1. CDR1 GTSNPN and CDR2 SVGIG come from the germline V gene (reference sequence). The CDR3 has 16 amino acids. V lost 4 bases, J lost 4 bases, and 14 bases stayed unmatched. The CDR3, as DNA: TGTGCCTGGACCAACAGCCCGGGACAGGGAGGATACGAGCAGTACTTC. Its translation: CAWTNSPGQGGYEQYF.

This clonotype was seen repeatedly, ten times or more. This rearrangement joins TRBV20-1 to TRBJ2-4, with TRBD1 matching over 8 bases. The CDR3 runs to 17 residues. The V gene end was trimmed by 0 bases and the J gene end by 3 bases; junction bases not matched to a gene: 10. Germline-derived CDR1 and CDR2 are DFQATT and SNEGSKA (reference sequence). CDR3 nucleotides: TGCAGTGCTAGAGATGCGTCACAGGGGGGTAACAAAAACATTCAGTACTTC. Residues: CSARDASQGGNKNIQYF.

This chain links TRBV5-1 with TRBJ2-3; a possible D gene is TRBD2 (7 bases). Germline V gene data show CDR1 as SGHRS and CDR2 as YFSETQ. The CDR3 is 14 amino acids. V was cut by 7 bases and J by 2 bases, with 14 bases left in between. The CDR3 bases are TGCGCCAGCTCCGAGGGGGGGATCACAGATACGCAGTATTTT. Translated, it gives CASSEGGITDTQYF.

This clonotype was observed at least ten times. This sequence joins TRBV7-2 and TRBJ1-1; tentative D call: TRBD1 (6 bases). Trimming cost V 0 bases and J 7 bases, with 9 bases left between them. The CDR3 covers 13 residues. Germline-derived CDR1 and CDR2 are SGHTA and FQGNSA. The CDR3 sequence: CASSLAQDSEAFF. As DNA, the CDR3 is TGTGCCAGCAGCTTAGCCCAGGACAGTGAAGCTTTCTTT.

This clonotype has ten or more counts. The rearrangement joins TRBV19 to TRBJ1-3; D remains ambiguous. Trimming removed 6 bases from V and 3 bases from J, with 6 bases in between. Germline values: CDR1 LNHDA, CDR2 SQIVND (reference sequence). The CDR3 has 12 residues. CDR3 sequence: CASRLSGNTIYF. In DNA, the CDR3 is TGTGCCAGTAGGCTCAGTGGAAACACCATATATTTT.

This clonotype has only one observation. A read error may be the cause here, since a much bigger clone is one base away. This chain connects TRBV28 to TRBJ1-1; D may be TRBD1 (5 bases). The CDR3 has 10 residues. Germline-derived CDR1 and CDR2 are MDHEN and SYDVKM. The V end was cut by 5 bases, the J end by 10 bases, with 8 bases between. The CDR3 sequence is CASSPTGAFF. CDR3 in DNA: TGTGCCAGCAGTCCAACAGGAGCTTTCTTT.

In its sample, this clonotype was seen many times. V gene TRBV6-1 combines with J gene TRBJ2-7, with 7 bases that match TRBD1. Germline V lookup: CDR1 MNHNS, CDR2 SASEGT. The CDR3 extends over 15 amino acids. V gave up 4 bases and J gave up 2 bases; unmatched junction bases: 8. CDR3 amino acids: CASSVRQGFTYEQYF. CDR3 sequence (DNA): TGTGCCAGCAGTGTCCGACAGGGATTTACCTACGAGCAGTACTTC.

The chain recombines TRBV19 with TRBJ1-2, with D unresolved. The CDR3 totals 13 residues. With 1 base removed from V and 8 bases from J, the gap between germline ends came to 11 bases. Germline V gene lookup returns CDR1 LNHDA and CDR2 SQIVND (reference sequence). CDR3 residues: CASSIASGGGYTF. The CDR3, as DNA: TGTGCCAGTAGTATAGCGTCCGGAGGGGGCTACACCTTC.

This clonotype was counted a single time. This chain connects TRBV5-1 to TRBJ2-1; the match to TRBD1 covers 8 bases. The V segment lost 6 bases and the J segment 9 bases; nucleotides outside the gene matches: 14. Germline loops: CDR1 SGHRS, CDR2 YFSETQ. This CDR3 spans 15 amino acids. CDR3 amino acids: CASTLDRGPDTEQFF. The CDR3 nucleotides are TGCGCCAGCACTCTAGACAGGGGCCCCGACACTGAGCAGTTCTTC. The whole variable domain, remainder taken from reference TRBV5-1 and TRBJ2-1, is KAGVTQTPRYLIKTRGQQVTLSCSPISGHRSVSWYQQTPGQGLQFLFEYFSETQRNKGNFPGRFSGRQFSNSRSEMNVSTLELGDSALYLCASTLDRGPDTEQFFGPGTRLTVL.